Below, 19 T cell receptor beta chains from the same sample are listed, as sequenced in a study of CD8 T cells in ankylosing spondylitis. Study-wide points: Characteristic, it appeared, of ankylosing spondylitis blood was a TCR beta motif of seven or eight highly homologous variants.

Which antigens these TCRs recognize remains unknown. MiXCR, run by TCRdb on the 5' RACE reads, gives a single entry per CDR3 protein. The sample shows 350,000 or so distinct CDR3 sequences, around 8% of them seen only once. The source material was blood, either unsorted or a sorted T cell fraction (not recorded which). Receptors were obtained from a male donor with ankylosing spondylitis.

The V call is TRBV19, the J call TRBJ2-7; D gene uncertain. V was cut by 4 bases and J by 7 bases, with 8 bases left in between. The germline CDR1 and CDR2 sequences are LNHDA and SQIVND (reference sequence). The length of the CDR3 is 11 residues. The chain's CDR3 is CASSTAAEQYF. DNA for the CDR3: TGTGCCAGTAGTACGGCGGCAGAGCAGTACTTC.

The J gene is TRBJ2-1, the V gene TRBV11-1; TRBD2 matches at 8 bases. The junction had 11 bases not matched to a gene; V was cut back by 7 bases and J by 9 bases. This CDR3 contains 14 residues. The germline CDR1 and CDR2 sequences are SGHAT and FQDESV (reference sequence). The CDR3 DNA reads as TGTGCCAGCAAGACGGCGGGAGGCCCGGGTGAGCAGTTCTTC. This translates into CASKTAGGPGEQFF.

The chain joins TRBV5-1 to TRBJ1-1; maybe TRBD1 (5 bases). The CDR3 totals 14 residues. Germline V gene lookup returns CDR1 SGHRS and CDR2 YFSETQ. Trimming left V 0 bases short and J 5 bases short, with 11 bases between. CDR3 sequence (DNA): TGCGCCAGCAGCTTGGGTTCAGGGCTGACTGAAGCTTTCTTT. This translates into CASSLGSGLTEAFF.

This clonotype was detected a few times. This chain connects TRBV12-3 or TRBV12-4 to TRBJ1-1; D is unresolved. V was shortened by 0 bases and J by 4 bases, with 12 bases between the two germline ends. This CDR3 comprises 15 residues. CDR3 bases: TGTGCCAGCAGTTTAGCCTCGGTCGGCGGCACTGAAGCTTTCTTT. It is translated as CASSLASVGGTEAFF.

V usage is TRBV6-1 and J usage is TRBJ2-1, with D possibly being TRBD2 (5 bases). CDR1 is MNHNS and CDR2 is SASEGT in the germline V gene. This CDR3 spans 18 amino acids. With 2 bases removed from V and 1 base from J, the gap between germline ends came to 18 bases. The CDR3 nucleotides read TGTGCCAGCAGTGAAACTCTAGCTGGAGGCGGTTCCTACAATGAGCAGTTCTTC. This gives the protein CASSETLAGGGSYNEQFF.

The genes are TRBV19 and TRBJ2-5, with 7 bases aligning to TRBD2. Germline V CDR1 and CDR2: LNHDA, SQIVND (reference sequence). The length of the CDR3 is 15 residues. Losses at the gene ends were 3 bases for V and 2 bases for J; bases not matched to a gene: 6. CDR3 coding DNA: TGTGCCAGTAGTATCGGCGGGAGTCCTCAAGAGACCCAGTACTTC. Translation: CASSIGGSPQETQYF. The full variable domain, its missing parts supplied by reference TRBV19 and TRBJ2-5, is DGGITQSPKYLFRKEGQNVTLSCEQNLNHDAMYWYRQDPGQGLRLIYYSQIVNDFQKGDIAEGYSVSREKKESFPLTVTSAQKNPTAFYLCASSIGGSPQETQYFGPGTRLLVL.

This clonotype has just a few counts. The gene calls are TRBV5-1 and TRBJ1-6; 11 positions agree with TRBD1. CDR3 length: 16 amino acids. The trim removed 1 base at V and 10 bases at J, leaving 7 bases unmatched. Germline V gene sequence: CDR1 SGHRS, CDR2 YFSETQ. The CDR3 coding sequence is TGCGCCAGCAGCTTGCAGGGACAGGGGGTTAGATCACCCCTCCACTTT. Its translation: CASSLQGQGVRSPLHF.

The chain has TRBV18 and TRBJ2-2; 10 bases align to TRBD1. Unmatched junction bases numbered 1, after V lost 2 bases and J lost 4 bases. Germline V lookup: CDR1 KGHSH, CDR2 LQKENI. The CDR3 runs to 15 residues. The CDR3: CASSPGTGATGELFF. CDR3 bases: TGTGCCAGCTCACCAGGGACAGGGGCCACCGGGGAGCTGTTTTTT.

The J gene is TRBJ2-3, the V gene TRBV10-3; D is unclear. V shed 3 bases and J shed 3 bases, with 10 bases lying between them. Germline V gives CDR1 ENHRY, CDR2 SYGVKD. The CDR3 length is 14 residues. In DNA, the CDR3 is TGTGCCATCAGTGACCCCAGCAAAACAGATACGCAGTATTTT. Protein product: CAISDPSKTDTQYF.

This clonotype was seen only a few times. V and J are TRBV20-1 and TRBJ2-1; the D gene is possibly TRBD1 (5 bases). Germline loops: CDR1 DFQATT, CDR2 SNEGSKA (reference sequence). The CDR3 contains 14 residues. V gave up 6 bases and J gave up 12 bases, with 24 bases separating them. CDR3 DNA sequence: TGCAGTGCCCTCACCCGGGCAGGGTACTTTGCGCAGTTCTTC. Translated: CSALTRAGYFAQFF.

This clonotype was recorded at least ten times. This chain uses TRBV5-6 with TRBJ2-5; 7 positions agree with TRBD2. The ends lost 1 base at V and 5 bases at J; junction bases unmatched: 14. The CDR3 loop spans 17 amino acids. Germline CDR1 SGHDT, CDR2 YYEEEE. The CDR3 here is CASSLNLFTGGSETQYF. CDR3 coding DNA: TGTGCCAGCAGCTTGAACCTGTTCACGGGGGGAAGTGAGACCCAGTACTTC.

This clonotype was seen at least ten times. V is TRBV4-3 and J is TRBJ1-1; TRBD1 aligns across 9 bases. This CDR3 comprises 17 residues. Germline V lookup: CDR1 LGHNA, CDR2 YSLEER. V trimming: 0 bases; J trimming: 0 bases; junction bases outside the gene matches: 5. The CDR3 sequence is CASSQDRGTGLNTEAFF. The CDR3 DNA sequence: TGCGCCAGCAGCCAAGACCGGGGGACAGGGCTGAACACTGAAGCTTTCTTT.

J is TRBJ2-4 and V is TRBV6-2 or TRBV6-3; D call uncertain. Trimming left V 7 bases short and J 10 bases short, with 20 bases between. Per germline, CDR1 MNHEY and CDR2 SVGEGT. The CDR3 loop spans 14 amino acids. This chain's CDR3 is CASTPSGPTRIQYF. The CDR3 coding sequence is TGTGCCAGCACTCCCTCGGGCCCAACGAGGATTCAGTACTTC.

This clonotype was seen many times. The V call is TRBV28, the J call TRBJ2-7, with D maybe TRBD1 (6 bases). In germline, CDR1 is MDHEN, CDR2 SYDVKM. The ends were cut back, 2 bases at V and 6 bases at J, with 11 bases in the middle. There are 13 residues in the CDR3. In nucleotides, the CDR3 is TGTGCCAGCAGTTTAGCCCGACAGGCCGAGCAGTACTTC. This translates into CASSLARQAEQYF. Complete variable domain (other parts from reference TRBV28 and TRBJ2-7): DVKVTQSSRYLVKRTGEKVFLECVQDMDHENMFWYRQDPGLGLRLIYFSYDVKMKEKGDIPEGYSVSREKKERFSLILESASTNQTSMYLCASSLARQAEQYFGPGTRLTVT.

V and J are TRBV12-3 or TRBV12-4 and TRBJ2-5; TRBD1 is a possible D gene (7 bases). Trimming removed 8 bases at V and 3 bases at J, with 13 bases between. The CDR3 loop spans 13 amino acids. The CDR3, as DNA: TGTGCCAGCCGCGGGACAGAAGAAGAGACCCAGTACTTC. Protein product: CASRGTEEETQYF.

The rearrangement joins TRBV18 to TRBJ1-5; D is perhaps TRBD1 (6 bases). Trimming removed 0 bases at V and 0 bases at J, with 12 bases between. Germline CDR1 reads KGHSH; CDR2 reads LQKENI. The CDR3 sequence is 17 residues long. The CDR3 DNA sequence: TGTGCCAGCTCACCACCGACAGGAGGACTTAGCAATCAGCCCCAGCATTTT. Its translation: CASSPPTGGLSNQPQHF.

This clonotype was counted only a few times. This sequence joins TRBV4-1 and TRBJ1-2; 9 bases agree with TRBD1. V trimming: 0 bases; J trimming: 5 bases; junction bases outside the gene matches: 10. Germline CDR1 is MGHRA and CDR2 is YSYEKL. The CDR3 sequence is 17 residues long. CDR3 protein: CASSQEGQGLRWYGYTF. Here the CDR3 DNA reads TGCGCCAGCAGCCAAGAGGGACAGGGACTGAGGTGGTATGGCTACACCTTC.

Only a few counts were recorded for this clonotype. The chain joins TRBV14 to TRBJ1-2; D unresolved. Germline CDR1 SGHDN, CDR2 FVKESK. The CDR3 contains 13 residues. The germline V and J ends were trimmed by 8 bases and 4 bases, with 14 bases remaining between them. CDR3 in amino acids: CASEAGLGYGYTF. Here the CDR3 DNA reads TGTGCCAGCGAAGCCGGGCTCGGCTATGGCTACACCTTC.

This clonotype was detected many times. This chain links TRBV29-1 with TRBJ2-5; D could derive from TRBD1 or TRBD2 (6 bases each). Germline CDR1 SQVTM, CDR2 ANQGSEA. CDR3 length equals 15 residues. V shed 4 bases and J shed 5 bases, with 20 bases lying between them. The CDR3 reads CSVGPQMGGAETQYF. CDR3 bases: TGCAGCGTTGGCCCCCAGATGGGGGGCGCGGAGACCCAGTACTTC.